The clone carrying this TCR beta chain was detected only a few times. Its antigen is not known. Germline assignment: CDR1 SGHDT and CDR2 YYEEEE. The ends lost 5 bases at V and 3 bases at J; junction bases unmatched: 3. The CDR3 is made up of 13 amino acids. This record comes from a study of CD8 T cells in ankylosing spondylitis. Study outcomes and limitations: Roughly eight highly homologous variants formed a TCR beta motif that appeared characteristic of ankylosing spondylitis blood.

A single record per CDR3 protein comes from TCRdb applying MiXCR to the 5' RACE reads. This repertoire shows about 390,000 distinct CDR3 sequences, approximately 20% found once; its top ten account for around 16%. Specimen: blood, either unsorted or a sorted T cell fraction (not recorded which). This rearrangement joins TRBV5-6 to TRBJ2-3; 7 nucleotides line up with TRBD1. The clonotype comes from a male donor with ankylosing spondylitis. The CDR3 spells CASRLTGTDTQYF. The CDR3 DNA follows: TGTGCCAGCAGATTGACAGGGACAGATACGCAGTATTTT. Full variable domain (remainder filled in from reference TRBV5-6 and TRBJ2-3): DAGVTQSPTHLIKTRGQQVTLRCSPKSGHDTVSWYQQALGQGPQFIFQYYEEEERQRGNFPDRFSGHQFPNYSSELNVNALLLGDSALYLCASRLTGTDTQYFGPGTRLTVL.